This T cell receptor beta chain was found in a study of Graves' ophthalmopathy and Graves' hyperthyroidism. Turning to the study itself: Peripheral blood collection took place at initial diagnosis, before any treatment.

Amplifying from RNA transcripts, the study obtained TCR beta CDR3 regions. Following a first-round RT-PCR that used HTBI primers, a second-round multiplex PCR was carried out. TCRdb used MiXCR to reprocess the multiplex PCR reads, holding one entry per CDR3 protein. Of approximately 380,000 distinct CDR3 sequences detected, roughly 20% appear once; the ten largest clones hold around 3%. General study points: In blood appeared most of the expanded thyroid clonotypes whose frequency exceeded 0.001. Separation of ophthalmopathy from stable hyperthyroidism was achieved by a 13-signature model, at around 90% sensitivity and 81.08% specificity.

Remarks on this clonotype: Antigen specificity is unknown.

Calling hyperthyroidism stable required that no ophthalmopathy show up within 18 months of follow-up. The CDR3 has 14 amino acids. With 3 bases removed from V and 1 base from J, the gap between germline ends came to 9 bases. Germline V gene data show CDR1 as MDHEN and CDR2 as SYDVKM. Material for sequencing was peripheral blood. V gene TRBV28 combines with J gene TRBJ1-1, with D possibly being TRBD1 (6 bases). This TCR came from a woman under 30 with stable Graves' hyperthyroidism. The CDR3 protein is CASSFWGANTEAFF. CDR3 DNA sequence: TGTGCCAGCAGTTTTTGGGGGGCGAACACTGAAGCTTTCTTT.